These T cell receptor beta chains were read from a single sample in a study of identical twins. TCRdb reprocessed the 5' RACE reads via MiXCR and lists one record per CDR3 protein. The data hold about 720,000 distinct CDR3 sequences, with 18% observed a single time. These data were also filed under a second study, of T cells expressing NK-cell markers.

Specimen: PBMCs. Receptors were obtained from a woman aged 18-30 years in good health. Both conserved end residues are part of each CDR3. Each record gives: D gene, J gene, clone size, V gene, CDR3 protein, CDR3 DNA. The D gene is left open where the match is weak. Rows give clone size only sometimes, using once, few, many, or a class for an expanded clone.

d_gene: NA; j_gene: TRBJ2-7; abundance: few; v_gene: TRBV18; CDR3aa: CASSPPDSALYEQYF; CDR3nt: TGTGCCAGCTCACCGCCCGACTCGGCCCTCTACGAGCAGTACTTC
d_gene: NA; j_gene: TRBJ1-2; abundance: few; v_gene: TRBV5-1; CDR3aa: CASSLWGKQESGYTF; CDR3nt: TGCGCCAGCAGCTTATGGGGGAAGCAGGAATCCGGCTACACCTTC
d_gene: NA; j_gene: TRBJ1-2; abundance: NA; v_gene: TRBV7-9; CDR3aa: CASSLAGQGFGYTF; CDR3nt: TGTGCCAGCAGCTTAGCAGGGCAGGGGTTTGGCTACACCTTC
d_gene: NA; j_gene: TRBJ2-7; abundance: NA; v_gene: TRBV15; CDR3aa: CATSRDPGRRESYEQYF; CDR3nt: TGTGCCACCAGCAGAGATCCAGGTCGGAGAGAGTCTTACGAGCAGTACTTC
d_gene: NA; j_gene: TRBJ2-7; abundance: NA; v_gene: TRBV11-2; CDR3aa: CASSPVPGRGEQYF; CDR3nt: TGTGCCAGCAGCCCAGTGCCGGGGCGAGGTGAGCAGTACTTC
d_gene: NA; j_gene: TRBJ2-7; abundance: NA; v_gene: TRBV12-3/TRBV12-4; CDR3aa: CASSFSAGQYF; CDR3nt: TGTGCCAGCAGTTTTTCGGCAGGGCAGTACTTC
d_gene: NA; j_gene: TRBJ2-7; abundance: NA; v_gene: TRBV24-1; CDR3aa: CATKRDLGGALHVDEQYF; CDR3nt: TGTGCCACCAAGAGGGACCTAGGGGGGGCACTACATGTGGACGAGCAGTACTTC
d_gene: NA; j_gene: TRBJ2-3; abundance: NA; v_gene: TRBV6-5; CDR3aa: CASSSDAIPQPTDTQYF; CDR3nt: TGTGCCAGCAGTTCCGACGCCATTCCGCAGCCCACAGATACGCAGTATTTT
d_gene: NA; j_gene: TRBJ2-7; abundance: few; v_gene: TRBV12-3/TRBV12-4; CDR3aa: CASSYSPQRPYEQYF; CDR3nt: TGTGCCAGCAGTTATTCCCCACAACGGCCCTACGAGCAGTACTTC
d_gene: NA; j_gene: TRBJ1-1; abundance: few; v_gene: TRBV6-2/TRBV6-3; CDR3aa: CASRPEAGHGTEAFF; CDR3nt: TGTGCCAGCAGGCCTGAGGCTGGGCACGGGACTGAAGCTTTCTTT
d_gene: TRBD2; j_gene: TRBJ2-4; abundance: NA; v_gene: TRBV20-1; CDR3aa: CSAIRGRANIQYF; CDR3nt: TGCAGTGCAATTCGAGGGAGGGCGAACATTCAGTACTTC
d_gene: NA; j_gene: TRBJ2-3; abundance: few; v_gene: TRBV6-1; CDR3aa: CASRGHRSKDTQYF; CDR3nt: TGTGCCAGCAGAGGACACCGTAGCAAAGATACGCAGTATTTT
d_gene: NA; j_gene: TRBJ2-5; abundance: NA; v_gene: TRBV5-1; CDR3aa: CASRDQRVIKETQYF; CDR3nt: TGCGCCAGCAGAGATCAGCGGGTCATAAAAGAGACCCAGTACTTC
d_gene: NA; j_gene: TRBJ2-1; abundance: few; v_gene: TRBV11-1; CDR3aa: CASSLDMDSSYNEQFF; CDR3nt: TGTGCCAGCAGCTTAGATATGGACAGCTCCTACAATGAGCAGTTCTTC
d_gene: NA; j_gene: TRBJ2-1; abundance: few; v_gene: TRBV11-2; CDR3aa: CASSSAREQFF; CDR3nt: TGTGCCAGCAGCTCGGCCCGGGAGCAGTTCTTC
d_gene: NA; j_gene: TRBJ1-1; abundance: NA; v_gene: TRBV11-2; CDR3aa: CASSSLYTEAFF; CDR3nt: TGTGCCAGCAGCTCCCTCTACACTGAAGCTTTCTTT